The table lists the clone carrying this T cell receptor beta chain with many counts. Its matching antigen is unknown. This specimen comes from a study of response to subunit inactivated influenza vaccine. Study-wide results and limits: The authors put forward the suggestion that each seasonal influenza vaccination may bring in only a limited number of new T cells.

This CDR3 spans 17 amino acids. Germline CDR1 reads SGHTA; CDR2 reads FQGNSA. The V and J ends lost 1 base and 5 bases, in that order; junction bases with no gene match: 9. TCRdb itself ran the RT-PCR reads through MiXCR, one entry per CDR3 protein. The sample carries about 540,000 distinct CDR3 sequences, 12% to 15% recorded once. This receptor was taken from a man aged 50 to 59 who received an inactivated influenza vaccine. The starting material was PBMCs from blood, obtained 11 to 12 days after vaccination. The chain joins TRBV7-2 to TRBJ2-3, with 10 nucleotides matching TRBD2. CDR3 loop: CASSLGTAGGRLDTQYF. CDR3 DNA sequence: TGTGCCAGCAGCTTAGGAACAGCGGGGGGGCGGTTAGATACGCAGTATTTT.